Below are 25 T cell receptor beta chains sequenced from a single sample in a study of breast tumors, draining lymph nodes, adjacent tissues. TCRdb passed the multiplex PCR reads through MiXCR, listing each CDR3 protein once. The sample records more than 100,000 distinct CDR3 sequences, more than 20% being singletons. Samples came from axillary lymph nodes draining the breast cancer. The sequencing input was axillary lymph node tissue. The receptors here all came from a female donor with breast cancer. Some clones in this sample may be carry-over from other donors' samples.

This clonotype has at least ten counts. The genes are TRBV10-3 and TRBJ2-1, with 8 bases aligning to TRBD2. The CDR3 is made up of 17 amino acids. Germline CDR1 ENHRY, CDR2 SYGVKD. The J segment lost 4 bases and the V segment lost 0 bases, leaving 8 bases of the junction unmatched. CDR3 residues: CAISESSTSGLYNEQFF. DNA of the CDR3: TGTGCCATCAGTGAGTCCAGTACTAGCGGACTATACAATGAGCAGTTCTTC.

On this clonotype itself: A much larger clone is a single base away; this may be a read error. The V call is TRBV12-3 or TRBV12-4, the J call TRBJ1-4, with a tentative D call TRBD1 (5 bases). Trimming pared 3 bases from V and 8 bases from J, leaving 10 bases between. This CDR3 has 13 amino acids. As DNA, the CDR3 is TGTGCCAGCAGTTTCGGGGGAACAGAAAAACTGTTTTTT. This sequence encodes CASSFGGTEKLFF.

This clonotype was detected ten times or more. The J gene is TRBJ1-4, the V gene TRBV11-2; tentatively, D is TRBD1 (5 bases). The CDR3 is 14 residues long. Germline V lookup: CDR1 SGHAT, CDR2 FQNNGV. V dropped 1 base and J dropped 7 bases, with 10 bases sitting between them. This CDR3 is CASSLVGGAEKLFF. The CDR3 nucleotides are TGTGCCAGCAGCTTAGTCGGAGGGGCTGAAAAACTGTTTTTT.

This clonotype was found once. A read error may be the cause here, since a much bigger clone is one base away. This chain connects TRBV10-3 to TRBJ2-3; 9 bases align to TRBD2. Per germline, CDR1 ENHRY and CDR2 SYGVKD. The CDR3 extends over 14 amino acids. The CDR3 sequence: CAASPGLATVTQYF. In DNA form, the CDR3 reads TGTGCCGCCTCCCCGGGACTAGCTACAGTTACGCAGTATTTT.

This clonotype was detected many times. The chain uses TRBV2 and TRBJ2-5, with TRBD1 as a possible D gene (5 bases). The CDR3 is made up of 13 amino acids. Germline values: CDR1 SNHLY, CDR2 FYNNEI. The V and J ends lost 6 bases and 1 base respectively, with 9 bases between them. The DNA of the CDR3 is TGTGCCAGCAGCGACAGCCGCCAAGAGACCCAGTACTTC. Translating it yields CASSDSRQETQYF.

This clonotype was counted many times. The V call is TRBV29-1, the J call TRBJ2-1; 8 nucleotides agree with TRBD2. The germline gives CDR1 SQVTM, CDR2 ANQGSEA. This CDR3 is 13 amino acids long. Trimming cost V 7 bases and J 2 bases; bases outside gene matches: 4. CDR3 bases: TGCAGCGCCCCGGGACTAGCCTACAATGAGCAGTTCTTC. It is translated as CSAPGLAYNEQFF.

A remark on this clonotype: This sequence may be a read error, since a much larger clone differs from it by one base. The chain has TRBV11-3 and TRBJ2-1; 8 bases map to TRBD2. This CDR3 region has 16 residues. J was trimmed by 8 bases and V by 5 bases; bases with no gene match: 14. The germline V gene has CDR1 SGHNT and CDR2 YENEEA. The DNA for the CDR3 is TGTGCCAGCAGCCCGCGGACTAGCAGGAGGGGCGATGAGCAGTTCTTC. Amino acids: CASSPRTSRRGDEQFF.

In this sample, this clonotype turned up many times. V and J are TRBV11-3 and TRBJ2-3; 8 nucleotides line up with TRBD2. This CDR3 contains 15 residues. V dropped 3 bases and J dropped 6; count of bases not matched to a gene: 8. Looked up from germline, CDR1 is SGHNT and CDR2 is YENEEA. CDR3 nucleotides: TGTGCCAGCAGCTTCGGACTAGCCGATGAGGATACGCAGTATTTT. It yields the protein CASSFGLADEDTQYF.

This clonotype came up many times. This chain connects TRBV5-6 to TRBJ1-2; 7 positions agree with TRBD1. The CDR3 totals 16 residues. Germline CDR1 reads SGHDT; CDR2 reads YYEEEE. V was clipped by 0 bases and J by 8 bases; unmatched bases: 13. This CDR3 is CASSLGALDRARGYTF. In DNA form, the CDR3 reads TGTGCCAGCAGCTTGGGGGCCCTAGACAGGGCGAGGGGCTACACCTTC.

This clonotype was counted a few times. The CDR3 here is CASSQIGTSGYNEQFF. CDR3 bases: TGTGCCAGCAGTCAAATTGGGACTAGCGGTTACAATGAGCAGTTCTTC. The chain has TRBV27 and TRBJ2-1; the match to TRBD2 covers 11 bases. CDR1 and CDR2 (germline): MNHEY, SMNVEV (reference sequence). V lost 5 bases to trimming and J lost 4 bases; unmatched junction nucleotides: 7. The length of the CDR3 is 16 residues.

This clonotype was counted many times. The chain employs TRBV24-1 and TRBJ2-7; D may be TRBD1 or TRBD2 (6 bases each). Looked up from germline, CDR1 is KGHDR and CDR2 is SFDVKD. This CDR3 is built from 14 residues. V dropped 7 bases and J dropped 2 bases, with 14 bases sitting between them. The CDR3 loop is CATSRGQGTYEQYF. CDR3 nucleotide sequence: TGTGCCACCAGCCGGGGGCAGGGAACCTACGAGCAGTACTTC.

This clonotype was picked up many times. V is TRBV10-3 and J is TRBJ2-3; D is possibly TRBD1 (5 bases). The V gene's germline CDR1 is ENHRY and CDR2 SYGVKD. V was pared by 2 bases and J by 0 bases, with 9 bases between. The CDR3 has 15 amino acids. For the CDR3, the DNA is TGTGCCATCAGTGAGCCTCGACAGAGCACAGATACGCAGTATTTT. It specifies CAISEPRQSTDTQYF.

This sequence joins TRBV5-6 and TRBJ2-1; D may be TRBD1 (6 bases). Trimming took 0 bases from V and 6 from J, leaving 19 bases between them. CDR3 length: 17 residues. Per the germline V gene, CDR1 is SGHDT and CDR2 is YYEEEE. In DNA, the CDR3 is TGTGCCAGCAGCTTGGAAGAGGGGGTGCTTGGGGGCAATGAGCAGTTCTTC. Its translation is CASSLEEGVLGGNEQFF. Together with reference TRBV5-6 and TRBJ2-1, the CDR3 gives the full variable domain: DAGVTQSPTHLIKTRGQQVTLRCSPKSGHDTVSWYQQALGQGPQFIFQYYEEEERQRGNFPDRFSGHQFPNYSSELNVNALLLGDSALYLCASSLEEGVLGGNEQFFGPGTRLTVL.

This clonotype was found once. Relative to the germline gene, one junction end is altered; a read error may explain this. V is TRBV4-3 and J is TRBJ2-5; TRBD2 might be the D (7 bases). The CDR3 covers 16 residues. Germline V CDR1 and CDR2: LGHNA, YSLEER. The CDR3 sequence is CASSLKAGAIQETRYF. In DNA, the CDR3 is TGCGCCAGCAGCTTGAAGGCGGGGGCGATCCAAGAGACCCGGTACTTC.

DNA for the CDR3: TGTGCCAGCAGTTCGGGACTAGCGGGAGGTCGTTTGCAGTACTTC. It codes for CASSSGLAGGRLQYF. The chain links TRBV12-3 or TRBV12-4 to TRBJ2-7, with TRBD2 identical over 15 bases. The CDR3 loop spans 15 amino acids. V dropped 4 bases and J dropped 9; count of bases not matched to a gene: 7.

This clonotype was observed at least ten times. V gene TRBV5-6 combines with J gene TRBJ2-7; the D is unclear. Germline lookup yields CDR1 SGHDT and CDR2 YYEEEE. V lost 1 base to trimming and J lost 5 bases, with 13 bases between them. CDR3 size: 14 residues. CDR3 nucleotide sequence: TGTGCCAGCAGCTTGAGTGGCCCCCTCAACGAGCAGTACTTC. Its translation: CASSLSGPLNEQYF.

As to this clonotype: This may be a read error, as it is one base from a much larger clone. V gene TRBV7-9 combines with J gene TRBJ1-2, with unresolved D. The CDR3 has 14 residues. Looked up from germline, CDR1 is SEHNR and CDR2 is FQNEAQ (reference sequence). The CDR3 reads CASSLPTPGYGCTF. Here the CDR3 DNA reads TGTGCCAGCAGCTTACCGACCCCGGGCTATGGCTGCACCTTC.

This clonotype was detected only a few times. The CDR3 coding sequence is TGTGCCAGCAGAGAGACAGGGGCTTTTGGCTACACCTTC. Encoded protein: CASRETGAFGYTF. The V and J genes are TRBV28 and TRBJ1-2; TRBD1 agrees at 8 bases. V gave up 6 bases and J gave up 7 bases; unmatched junction bases: 7. The V gene's germline CDR1 is MDHEN and CDR2 SYDVKM. This CDR3 has 13 amino acids.

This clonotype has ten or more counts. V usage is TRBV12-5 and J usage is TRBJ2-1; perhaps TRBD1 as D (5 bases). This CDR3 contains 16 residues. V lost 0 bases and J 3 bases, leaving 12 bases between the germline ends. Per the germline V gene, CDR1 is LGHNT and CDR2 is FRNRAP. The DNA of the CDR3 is TGTGCTAGTGGTTTGGTGTTTAGGGGCTACTACAATGAGCAGTTCTTC. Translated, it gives CASGLVFRGYYNEQFF.

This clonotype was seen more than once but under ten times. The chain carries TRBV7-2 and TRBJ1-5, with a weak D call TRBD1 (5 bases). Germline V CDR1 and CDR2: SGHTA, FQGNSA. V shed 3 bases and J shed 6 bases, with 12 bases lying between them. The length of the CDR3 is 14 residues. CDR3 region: CASSFGGGGQPQHF. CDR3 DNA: TGTGCCAGCAGCTTCGGGGGGGGGGGTCAGCCCCAGCATTTT.

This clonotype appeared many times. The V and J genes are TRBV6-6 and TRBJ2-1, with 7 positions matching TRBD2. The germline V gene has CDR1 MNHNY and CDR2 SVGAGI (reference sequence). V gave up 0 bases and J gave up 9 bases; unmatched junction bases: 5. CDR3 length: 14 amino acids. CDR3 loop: CASSYSGGDGEQFF. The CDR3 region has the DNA TGTGCCAGCAGTTACTCGGGGGGGGATGGTGAGCAGTTCTTC.

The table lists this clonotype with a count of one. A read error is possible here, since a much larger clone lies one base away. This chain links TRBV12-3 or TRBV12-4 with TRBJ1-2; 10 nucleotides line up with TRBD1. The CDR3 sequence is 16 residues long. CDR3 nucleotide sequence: TGTGCCAGCAGAGCGACAGGGGGCAGAGCTAACCATGGCTACACCTTC. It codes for CASRATGGRANHGYTF.

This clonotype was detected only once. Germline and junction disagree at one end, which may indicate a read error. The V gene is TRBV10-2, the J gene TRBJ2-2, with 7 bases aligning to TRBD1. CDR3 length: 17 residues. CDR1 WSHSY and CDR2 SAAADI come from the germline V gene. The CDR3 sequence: CAGSKPQGDVYSGELFF. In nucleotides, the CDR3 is TGCGCCGGCAGTAAACCCCAGGGGGATGTGTATAGCGGGGAGCTGTTTTTT.

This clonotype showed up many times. The CDR3: CAWSEGRSNQPQHF. CDR3 coding DNA: TGTGCCTGGAGTGAAGGGAGGAGCAATCAGCCCCAGCATTTT. V gene TRBV30 combines with J gene TRBJ1-5; unclear D gene. V was pared by 1 base and J by 1 base, with 8 bases between. The CDR3 has 14 amino acids. The germline V gene encodes CDR1 GTSNPN and CDR2 SVGIG (reference sequence).

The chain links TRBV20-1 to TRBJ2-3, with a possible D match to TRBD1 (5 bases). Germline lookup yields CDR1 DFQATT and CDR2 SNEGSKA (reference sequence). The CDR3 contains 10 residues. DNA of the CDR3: TGCAGGGCAGGGCACGATACGCAGTATTTT. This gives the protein CRAGHDTQYF.